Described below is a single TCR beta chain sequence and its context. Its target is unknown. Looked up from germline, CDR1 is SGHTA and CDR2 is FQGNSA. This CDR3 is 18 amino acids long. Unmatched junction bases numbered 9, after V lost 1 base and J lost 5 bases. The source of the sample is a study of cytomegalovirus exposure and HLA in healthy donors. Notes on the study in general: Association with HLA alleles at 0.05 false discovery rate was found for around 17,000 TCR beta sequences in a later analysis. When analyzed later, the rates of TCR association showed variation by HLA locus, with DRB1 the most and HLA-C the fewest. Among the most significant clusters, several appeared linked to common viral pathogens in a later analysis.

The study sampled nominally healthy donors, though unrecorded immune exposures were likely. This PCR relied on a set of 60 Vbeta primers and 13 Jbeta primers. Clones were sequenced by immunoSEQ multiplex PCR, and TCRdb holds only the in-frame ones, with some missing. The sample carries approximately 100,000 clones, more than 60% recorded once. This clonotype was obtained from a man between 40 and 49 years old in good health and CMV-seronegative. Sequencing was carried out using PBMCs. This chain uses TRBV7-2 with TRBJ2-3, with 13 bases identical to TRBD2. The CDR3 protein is CASSLGRTSGGAGDTQYF. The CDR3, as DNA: TGTGCCAGCAGCTTAGGAAGGACTAGCGGGGGTGCGGGAGATACGCAGTATTTT.